The present entry profiles one T cell receptor (beta chain) with its context. The antigen remains unidentified. RNA, once extracted, was reverse transcribed into cDNA for use as the sequencing template. The method was immunoSEQ multiplex PCR; TCRdb's version includes in-frame clones alone and lacks a portion of them. The sample shows about 180,000 clones, around 49% of them seen only once. Germline V gene lookup returns CDR1 SGHRS and CDR2 YFSETQ. There are 15 residues in the CDR3. Trimming left V 2 bases short and J 5 bases short, with 13 bases between. The data were taken from a study of CD8+ T cells in alopecia areata. Documented treatment: oral pan-JAK inhibitor, 5-10 mg twice daily. Overall study results and limits: The study also sequences resident alphabeta T cells of normal skin in scalp samples.

The sequencing here drew on CD8+ T cells sorted from blood, taken around week 53, from a patient treated with tofacitinib. V is TRBV5-1 and J is TRBJ2-2; TRBD1 or TRBD2 may be the D gene (5 bases each). The clonotype originates from a human donor with alopecia areata. DNA of the CDR3: TGCGCCAGCAGCTTTTCCCGGGGCGTGACCGGGGAGCTGTTTTTT. This sequence encodes CASSFSRGVTGELFF.